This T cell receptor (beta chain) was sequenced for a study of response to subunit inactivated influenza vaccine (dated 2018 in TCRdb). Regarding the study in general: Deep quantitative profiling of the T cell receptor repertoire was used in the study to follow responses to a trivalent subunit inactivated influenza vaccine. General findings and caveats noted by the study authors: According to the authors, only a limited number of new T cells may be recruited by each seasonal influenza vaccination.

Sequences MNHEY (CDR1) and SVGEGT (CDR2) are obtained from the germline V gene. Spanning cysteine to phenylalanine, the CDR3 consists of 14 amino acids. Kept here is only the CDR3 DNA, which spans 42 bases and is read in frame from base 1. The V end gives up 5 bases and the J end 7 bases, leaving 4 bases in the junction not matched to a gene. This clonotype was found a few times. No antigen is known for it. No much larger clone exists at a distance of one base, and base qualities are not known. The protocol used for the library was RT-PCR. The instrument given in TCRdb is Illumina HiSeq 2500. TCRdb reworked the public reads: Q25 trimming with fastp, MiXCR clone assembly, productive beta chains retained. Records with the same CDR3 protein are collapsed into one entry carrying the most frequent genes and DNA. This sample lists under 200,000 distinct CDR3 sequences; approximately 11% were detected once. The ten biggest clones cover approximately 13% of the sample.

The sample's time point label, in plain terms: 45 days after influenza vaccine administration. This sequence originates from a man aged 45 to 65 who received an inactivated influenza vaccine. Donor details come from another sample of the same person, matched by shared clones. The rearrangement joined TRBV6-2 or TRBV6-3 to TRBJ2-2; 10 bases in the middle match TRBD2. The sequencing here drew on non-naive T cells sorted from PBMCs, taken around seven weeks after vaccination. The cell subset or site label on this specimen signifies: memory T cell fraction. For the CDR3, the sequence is CASSARLAGGELFF. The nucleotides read TGTGCCAGCAGTGCCCGACTAGCGGGCGGGGAGCTGTTTTTT.